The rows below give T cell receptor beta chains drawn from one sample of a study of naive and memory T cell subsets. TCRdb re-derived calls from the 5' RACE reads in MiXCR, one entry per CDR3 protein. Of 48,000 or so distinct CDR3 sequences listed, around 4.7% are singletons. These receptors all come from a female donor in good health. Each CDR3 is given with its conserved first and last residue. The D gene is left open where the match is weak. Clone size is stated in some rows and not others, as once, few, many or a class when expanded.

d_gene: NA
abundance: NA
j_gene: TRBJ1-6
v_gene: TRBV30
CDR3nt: TGTGCCTGGAGTGTTCCGGGACGGATGAATTCACCCCTCCACTTT
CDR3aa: CAWSVPGRMNSPLHF

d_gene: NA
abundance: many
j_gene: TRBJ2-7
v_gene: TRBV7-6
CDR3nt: TGTGCCAGCACCATGAGCGAAGACTACGAGCAGTACTTC
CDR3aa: CASTMSEDYEQYF

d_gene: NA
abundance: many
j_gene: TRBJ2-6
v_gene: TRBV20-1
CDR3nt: TGCAGTGCTGGCAGCTCTGGGGCCAACGTCCTGACTTTC
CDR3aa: CSAGSSGANVLTF

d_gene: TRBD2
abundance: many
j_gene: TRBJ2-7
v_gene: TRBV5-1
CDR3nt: TGCGCCAGCAGCCCGGGACTAGCGGGGGTCTACGAGCAGTACTTC
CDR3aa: CASSPGLAGVYEQYF

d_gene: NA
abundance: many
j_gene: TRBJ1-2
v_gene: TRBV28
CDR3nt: TGTGCCAGCAGTCTCCGCTCAGGGATCTATGGCTACACCTTC
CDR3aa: CASSLRSGIYGYTF

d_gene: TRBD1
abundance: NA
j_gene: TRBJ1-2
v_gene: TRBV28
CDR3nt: TGTGCCAGCAGTTTCCTACAGGGGGCAGATGGCTACACCTTC
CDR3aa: CASSFLQGADGYTF

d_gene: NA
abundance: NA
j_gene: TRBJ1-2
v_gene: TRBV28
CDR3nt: TGTGCCAGCAGCTGGATTAGCTATGGCTACACCTTC
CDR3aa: CASSWISYGYTF

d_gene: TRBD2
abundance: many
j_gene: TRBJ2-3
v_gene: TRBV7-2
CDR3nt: TGTGCCAGCAGACTTAGACTGCGAGGACTAGCGGGAACCGGCACAGATACGCAGTATTTT
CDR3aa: CASRLRLRGLAGTGTDTQYF

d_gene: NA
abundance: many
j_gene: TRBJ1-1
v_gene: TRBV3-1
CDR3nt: TGTGCCAGCAGCAAGTATCCCGGGGCGGGGAACACTGAAGCTTTCTTT
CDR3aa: CASSKYPGAGNTEAFF

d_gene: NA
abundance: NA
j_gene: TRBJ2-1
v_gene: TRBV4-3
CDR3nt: TGCGCCAGCAGCCAAGATCAGGGACGGTCACCAGCCTACAATGAGCAGTTCTTC
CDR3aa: CASSQDQGRSPAYNEQFF

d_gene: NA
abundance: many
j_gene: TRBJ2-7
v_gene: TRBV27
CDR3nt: TGTGCCAGCAGTTTACCCTCCTACGAGCAGTACTTC
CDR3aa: CASSLPSYEQYF

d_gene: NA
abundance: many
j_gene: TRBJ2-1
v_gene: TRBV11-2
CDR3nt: TGTGCCAGCAGCCTACTAACCGCGGGACGGGCCTACAATGAGCAGTTCTTC
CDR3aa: CASSLLTAGRAYNEQFF

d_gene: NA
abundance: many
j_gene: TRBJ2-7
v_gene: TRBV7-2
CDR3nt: TGTGCCAGCAGCTTACAGGAGGCTCCCTCCTACGAGCAGTACTTC
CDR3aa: CASSLQEAPSYEQYF

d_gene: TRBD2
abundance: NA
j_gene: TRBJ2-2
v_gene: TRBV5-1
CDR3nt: TGCGCCAGCAGCCTGGGACTAGCGGCCACCGGGGAGCTGTTTTTT
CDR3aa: CASSLGLAATGELFF

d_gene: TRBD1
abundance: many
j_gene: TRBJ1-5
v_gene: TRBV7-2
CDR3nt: TGTGCCAGCAGCTTTGTTCAGGGGGAAGGTCAGCCCCAGCATTTT
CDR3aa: CASSFVQGEGQPQHF

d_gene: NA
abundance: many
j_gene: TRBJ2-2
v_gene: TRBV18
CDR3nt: TGTGCCAGCTCACTAGCGGCAATGAACACCGGGGAGCTGTTTTTT
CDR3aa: CASSLAAMNTGELFF

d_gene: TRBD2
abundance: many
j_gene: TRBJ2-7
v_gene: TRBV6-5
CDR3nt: TGTGCCAGCAGTTACTCCCTAGCGGGCACCTACGAGCAGTACTTC
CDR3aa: CASSYSLAGTYEQYF

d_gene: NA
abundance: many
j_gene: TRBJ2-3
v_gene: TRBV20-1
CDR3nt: TGCAGTGCCCGCCGCACAGATACGCAGTATTTT
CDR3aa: CSARRTDTQYF

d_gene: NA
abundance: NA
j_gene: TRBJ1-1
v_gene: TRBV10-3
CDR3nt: TGTGCCATCAGTGAGGGACAGCGGAACATTGAAGCTTTCTTT
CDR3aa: CAISEGQRNIEAFF

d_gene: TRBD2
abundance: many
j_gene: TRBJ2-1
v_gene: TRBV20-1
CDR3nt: TGCAGTGCGACCCCCTTCTCCGGACTAGCGGCTAACTACAATGAGCAGTTCTTC
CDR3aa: CSATPFSGLAANYNEQFF

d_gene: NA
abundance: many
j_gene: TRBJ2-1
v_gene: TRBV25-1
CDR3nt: TGTGCCAGCAGGGAGGCGGGAGAGCAGTTCTTC
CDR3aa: CASREAGEQFF

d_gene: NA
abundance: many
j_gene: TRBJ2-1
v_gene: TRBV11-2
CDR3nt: TGTGCCAGCAGCTTCCCCAATGAGCAGTTCTTC
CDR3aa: CASSFPNEQFF

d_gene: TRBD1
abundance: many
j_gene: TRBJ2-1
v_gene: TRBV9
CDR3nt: TGTGCCAGCAGCCGACGAACAGGGGTTGTCTATAGTGAGCAGTTCTTC
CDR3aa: CASSRRTGVVYSEQFF

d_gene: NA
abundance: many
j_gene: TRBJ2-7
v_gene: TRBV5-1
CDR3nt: TGCGCCAGCAGCTTCGACGGCAGGGGAAACGAGCAGTACTTC
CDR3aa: CASSFDGRGNEQYF

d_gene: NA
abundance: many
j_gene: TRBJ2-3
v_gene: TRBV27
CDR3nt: TGTGCCAGCAGTTTATTTTCCACAGATACGCAGTATTTT
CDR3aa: CASSLFSTDTQYF

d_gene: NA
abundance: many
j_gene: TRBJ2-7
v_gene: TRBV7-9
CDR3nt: TGTGCCAGCAGCAATTCTCCTGTGCAGCGAGACGAGCAGTACTTC
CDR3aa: CASSNSPVQRDEQYF

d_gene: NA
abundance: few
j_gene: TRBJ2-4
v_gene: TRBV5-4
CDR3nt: TGTGCCAGCAGCTCGGCGGATGACAGGGCCAAAAACATTCAGTACTTC
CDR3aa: CASSSADDRAKNIQYF

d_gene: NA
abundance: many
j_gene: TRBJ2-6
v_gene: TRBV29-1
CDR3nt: TGCAGCGTAGTGGGGGACGGACATGCCTCTGGGGCCAACGTCCTGACTTTC
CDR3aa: CSVVGDGHASGANVLTF

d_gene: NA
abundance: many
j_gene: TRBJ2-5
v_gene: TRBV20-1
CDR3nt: TGCAGTGCTAGAGTATCCAGGGAGACCCAGTACTTC
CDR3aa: CSARVSRETQYF

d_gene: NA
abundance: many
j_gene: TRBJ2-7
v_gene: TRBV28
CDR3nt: TGTGCCAGCAGAAAAGGGGGTAGGGTCTACGAGCAGTACTTC
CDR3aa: CASRKGGRVYEQYF

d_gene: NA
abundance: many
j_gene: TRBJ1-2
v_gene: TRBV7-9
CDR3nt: TGTGCCAGCAGCTTAGTCAGACCTAACTATGGCTACACCTTC
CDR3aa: CASSLVRPNYGYTF

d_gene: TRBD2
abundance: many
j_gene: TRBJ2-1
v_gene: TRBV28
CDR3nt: TGTGCCAGCAGTTTGTCAGCGGGAGGATATGAGCAGTTCTTC
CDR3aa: CASSLSAGGYEQFF

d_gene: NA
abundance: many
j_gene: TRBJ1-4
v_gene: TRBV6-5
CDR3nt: TGTGCCAGCAGTTACTTCGGGAGGGGGGTGACTAATGAAAAACTGTTTTTT
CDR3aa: CASSYFGRGVTNEKLFF

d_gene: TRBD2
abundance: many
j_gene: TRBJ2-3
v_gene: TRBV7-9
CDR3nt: TGTGCCAGCAGGCAGCCTATCCTAGCGGGGCTCACAGATACGCAGTATTTT
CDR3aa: CASRQPILAGLTDTQYF

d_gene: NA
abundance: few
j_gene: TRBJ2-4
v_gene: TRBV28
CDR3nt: TGTGCCAGCAGTTCCGGGACCAAGGGGAACATTCAGTACTTC
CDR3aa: CASSSGTKGNIQYF

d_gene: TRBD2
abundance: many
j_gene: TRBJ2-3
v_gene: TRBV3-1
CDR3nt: TGTGCCAGCAGCCAACTAGCGGGAGGGGCAGATACGCAGTATTTT
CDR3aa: CASSQLAGGADTQYF

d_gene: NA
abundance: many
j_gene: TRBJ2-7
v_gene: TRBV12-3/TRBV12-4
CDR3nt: TGTGCCAGCAGTTTATTGAGGTCCTACGAGCAGTACTTC
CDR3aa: CASSLLRSYEQYF

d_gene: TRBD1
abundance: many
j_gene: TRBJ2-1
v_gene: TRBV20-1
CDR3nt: TGCAGTGTCTTTACGACAGGGCACAATGAGCAGTTCTTC
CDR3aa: CSVFTTGHNEQFF

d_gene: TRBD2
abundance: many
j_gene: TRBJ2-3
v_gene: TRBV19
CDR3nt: TGTGCCAGTAGTATCGGTCTAGCGGGACCAGATACGCAGTATTTT
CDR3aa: CASSIGLAGPDTQYF

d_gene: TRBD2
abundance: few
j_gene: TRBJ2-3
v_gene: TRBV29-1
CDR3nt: TGCAGCGTTGTAACTAGCGGCTTTAGAACAGATACGCAGTATTTT
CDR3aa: CSVVTSGFRTDTQYF

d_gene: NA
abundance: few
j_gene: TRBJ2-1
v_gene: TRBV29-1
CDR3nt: TGCAGCGTTGAATGGGGCAGGGGACGATCCTACAATGAGCAGTTCTTC
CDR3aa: CSVEWGRGRSYNEQFF

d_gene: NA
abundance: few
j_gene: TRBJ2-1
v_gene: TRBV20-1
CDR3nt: TGCAGTGCTAGAGAAAGGGCCTACAATGAGCAGTTCTTC
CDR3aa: CSARERAYNEQFF

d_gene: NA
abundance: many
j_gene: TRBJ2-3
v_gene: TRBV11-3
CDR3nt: TGTGCCAGCAGCCTCGGGGCAGCTAGCACAGATACGCAGTATTTT
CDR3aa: CASSLGAASTDTQYF

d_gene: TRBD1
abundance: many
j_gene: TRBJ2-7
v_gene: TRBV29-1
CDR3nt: TGCAGCGTGGACAGGGGTACTGGGTACGAGCAGTACTTC
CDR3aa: CSVDRGTGYEQYF

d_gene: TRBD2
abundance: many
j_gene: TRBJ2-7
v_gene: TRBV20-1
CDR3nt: TGCAGTGCTAGGCTAGCGGGAACCCACGAGCAGTACTTC
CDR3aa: CSARLAGTHEQYF

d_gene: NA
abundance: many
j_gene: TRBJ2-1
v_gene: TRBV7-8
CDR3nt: TGTGCCAGCAGCCTTGGGCCCTACAATGAGCAGTTCTTC
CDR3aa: CASSLGPYNEQFF

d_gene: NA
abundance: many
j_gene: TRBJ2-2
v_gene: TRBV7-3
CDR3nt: TGTGCCAGCAGCCTGGCCGGAGGGGCCGGGGAGCTGTTTTTT
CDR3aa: CASSLAGGAGELFF